This T cell receptor beta chain came from a study of T cells in Graves' hyperthyroidism and ophthalmopathy. Overall study findings and caveats: Most clonotypes expanded in thyroid above 0.001 were likewise present in blood.

Amplification yielded TCR beta CDR3 regions, with RNA transcripts as the source. RT-PCR in the first round (using the HTBI primer set) targeted the TCR CDR3. MiXCR was run by TCRdb on the multiplex PCR reads, yielding one entry per CDR3 protein. The sample holds about 640,000 distinct CDR3 sequences, about 20% seen once. This clonotype was seen at least ten times. Its antigen is currently unknown. The authors took PBMCs from 10 ml fresh peripheral blood. V dropped 1 base and J dropped 0 bases, with 3 bases sitting between them. Germline assignment: CDR1 GTSNPN and CDR2 SVGIG (reference sequence). This CDR3 region has 12 residues.

The TCR comes from a man under 40 with Graves' ophthalmopathy. The rearrangement uses TRBV30 and TRBJ2-5; D unresolved. Source material: blood. The chain's CDR3 is CAWSENQETQYF. The DNA of the CDR3 is TGTGCCTGGAGTGAGAACCAAGAGACCCAGTACTTC.